This passage covers 13 T cell receptor beta chains from one sample sequenced in a study of cytomegalovirus exposure and HLA in healthy donors. It was with 60 Vbeta and 13 Jbeta primers that the PCR ran. Produced via immunoSEQ multiplex PCR; TCRdb's table is partial and in-frame only. The profile shows 37,000 or so clones, roughly four fifths of them singletons. The sequenced material came from PBMCs. The source is a woman aged 40-49 years in good health and CMV-seronegative.

The rearrangement joins TRBV27 to TRBJ1-2; D is unresolved. V was clipped by 4 bases and J by 7 bases, with 13 bases between them. CDR3 length: 13 amino acids. Germline lookup yields CDR1 MNHEY and CDR2 SMNVEV (reference sequence). This CDR3 is CASSSPEKIGYTF. CDR3 nucleotides: TGTGCCAGCAGTTCTCCGGAGAAGATTGGCTACACCTTC.

This chain links TRBV11-1 with TRBJ2-5; 10 nucleotides align to TRBD2. Trimming removed 5 bases from V and 2 bases from J; junction bases left unmatched: 11. The germline V gene has CDR1 SGHAT and CDR2 FQDESV (reference sequence). The CDR3 has 17 residues. This CDR3 is CASSPGVAGGQQETQYF. The CDR3 coding sequence is TGTGCCAGCAGCCCCGGGGTAGCGGGGGGCCAACAAGAGACCCAGTACTTC.

The V and J genes are TRBV5-4 and TRBJ2-6, with TRBD1 matching 8 bases. The CDR3 consists of 17 residues. After removal of 0 bases from V and 2 bases from J, the junction contained 4 bases not matched to a gene. CDR1 and CDR2 (germline): SGHNT, YYREEE (reference sequence). CDR3 in amino acids: CASSLGQGAAGANVLTF. The CDR3 DNA reads as TGTGCCAGCAGCTTGGGGCAGGGGGCGGCTGGGGCCAACGTCCTGACTTTC.

The V call is TRBV7-2, the J call TRBJ2-5; TRBD2 matches at 9 bases. Germline values: CDR1 SGHTA, CDR2 FQGNSA. The length of the CDR3 is 17 residues. J gave up 5 bases and V 0 bases, and 10 bases lay outside the gene matches. The CDR3 protein is CASSLAPGAGGKETQYF. CDR3 nucleotides: TGTGCCAGCAGCTTAGCCCCGGGAGCGGGGGGTAAGGAGACCCAGTACTTC. Complete variable domain (other parts from reference TRBV7-2 and TRBJ2-5): GAGVSQSPSNKVTEKGKDVELRCDPISGHTALYWYRQSLGQGLEFLIYFQGNSAPDKSGLPSDRFSAERTGGSVSTLTIQRTQQEDSAVYLCASSLAPGAGGKETQYFGPGTRLLVL.

This chain links TRBV4-1 with TRBJ2-1; 7 nucleotides align to TRBD1. Germline V gene data show CDR1 as MGHRA and CDR2 as YSYEKL. The CDR3 totals 14 residues. Trimming took 2 bases from V and 8 from J; bases not matched to a gene: 6. The CDR3 here is CASSQLITGDEQFF. CDR3 bases: TGCGCCAGCAGCCAACTTATTACAGGGGATGAGCAGTTCTTC.

DNA for the CDR3: TGTGCCAGCATCCCCGGGGGATGGAACACTGAAGCTTTCTTT. This encodes CASIPGGWNTEAFF. J is TRBJ1-1 and V is TRBV2, with a tentative D call TRBD1 (5 bases). Germline V gene sequence: CDR1 SNHLY, CDR2 FYNNEI. V lost 7 bases, J lost 1 base, and 13 bases lay in between. The CDR3 is made up of 14 amino acids.

This sequence joins TRBV7-2 and TRBJ2-5; 12 positions match TRBD2. Germline CDR1 SGHTA, CDR2 FQGNSA. Germline trimming cut 4 bases from V and 2 bases from J; bases unmatched to any gene: 2. The CDR3 runs 15 residues. This CDR3 reads CASSSSGGEQETQYF. Written as DNA, the CDR3 is TGTGCCAGCAGCTCTAGCGGGGGGGAGCAAGAGACCCAGTACTTC.

This clone was seen a single time. The V and J genes are TRBV10-3 and TRBJ1-5; D ambiguous. This CDR3 spans 14 amino acids. CDR1 ENHRY and CDR2 SYGVKD come from the germline V gene. V was shortened by 3 bases and J by 3 bases, with 9 bases between the two germline ends. CDR3 sequence: CAISERQNNQPQHF. CDR3 nucleotides: TGTGCCATCAGTGAACGACAAAACAATCAGCCCCAGCATTTT.

The J gene is TRBJ2-2, the V gene TRBV4-2; D call uncertain. V was pared by 0 bases and J by 0 bases, with 5 bases between. The germline V gene encodes CDR1 LGHNA and CDR2 YNFKEQ. This CDR3 comprises 15 residues. CDR3 in amino acids: CASSQDPSNTGELFF. The CDR3 nucleotides read TGTGCCAGCAGCCAAGATCCATCGAACACCGGGGAGCTGTTTTTT.

This clone was detected only a few times. The V call is TRBV19, the J call TRBJ2-3, with 7 bases identical to TRBD1. Germline values: CDR1 LNHDA, CDR2 SQIVND (reference sequence). CDR3 length: 13 residues. With V trimmed by 10 bases and J by 4 bases, 8 bases remained unmatched. This chain's CDR3 is CATRGFGADTQYF. The CDR3 DNA reads TGTGCCACCAGGGGGTTTGGGGCAGATACGCAGTATTTT.

This clone was counted only a few times. V gene TRBV6-6 combines with J gene TRBJ1-1, with D perhaps matching TRBD1 (6 bases). Trimming took off 7 bases at V and 7 bases at J, with 13 bases between the two ends. CDR1 and CDR2 from the germline V gene are MNHNY and SVGAGI (reference sequence). CDR3 length: 12 amino acids. In nucleotides, the CDR3 is TGTGCCAGCACCCAGGACAGCTTTGAAGCTTTCTTT. As protein: CASTQDSFEAFF.

This chain joins TRBV7-8 and TRBJ1-1; 11 bases fit TRBD1. There are 15 residues in the CDR3. Germline CDR1 and CDR2: SGHVS and FQNEAQ. V lost 4 bases, J lost 0 bases, and 1 base stayed unmatched. This CDR3 is CASSWTGGLNTEAFF. The DNA for the CDR3 is TGTGCCAGCAGCTGGACAGGGGGCTTGAACACTGAAGCTTTCTTT. The full variable domain, with the rest looked up from reference TRBV7-8 and TRBJ1-1, is GAGVSQSPRYKVAKRGQDVALRCDPISGHVSLFWYQQALGQGPEFLTYFQNEAQLDKSGLPSDRFFAERPEGSVSTLKIQRTQQEDSAVYLCASSWTGGLNTEAFFGQGTRLTVV.

This clone was recorded once. This chain uses TRBV5-4 with TRBJ1-1; D not certain. Per the germline V gene, CDR1 is SGHNT and CDR2 is YYREEE (reference sequence). The CDR3 extends over 14 amino acids. The V gene lost 2 bases and the J gene lost 0 bases, with 8 bases spanning the gap. CDR3: CASSFQVLNTEAFF. The DNA of the CDR3 is TGTGCCAGCAGCTTTCAGGTCTTGAACACTGAAGCTTTCTTT.